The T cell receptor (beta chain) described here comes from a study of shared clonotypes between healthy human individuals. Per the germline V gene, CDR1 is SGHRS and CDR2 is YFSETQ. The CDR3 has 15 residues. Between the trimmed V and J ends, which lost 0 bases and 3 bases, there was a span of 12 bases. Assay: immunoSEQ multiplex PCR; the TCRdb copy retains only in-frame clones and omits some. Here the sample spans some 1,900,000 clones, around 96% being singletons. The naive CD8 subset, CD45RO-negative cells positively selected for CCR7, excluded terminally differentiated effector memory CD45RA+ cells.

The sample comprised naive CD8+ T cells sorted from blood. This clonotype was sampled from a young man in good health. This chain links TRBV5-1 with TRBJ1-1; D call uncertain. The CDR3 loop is CASSLVAIWDTEAFF. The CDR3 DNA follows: TGCGCCAGCAGCTTGGTCGCAATATGGGACACTGAAGCTTTCTTT.